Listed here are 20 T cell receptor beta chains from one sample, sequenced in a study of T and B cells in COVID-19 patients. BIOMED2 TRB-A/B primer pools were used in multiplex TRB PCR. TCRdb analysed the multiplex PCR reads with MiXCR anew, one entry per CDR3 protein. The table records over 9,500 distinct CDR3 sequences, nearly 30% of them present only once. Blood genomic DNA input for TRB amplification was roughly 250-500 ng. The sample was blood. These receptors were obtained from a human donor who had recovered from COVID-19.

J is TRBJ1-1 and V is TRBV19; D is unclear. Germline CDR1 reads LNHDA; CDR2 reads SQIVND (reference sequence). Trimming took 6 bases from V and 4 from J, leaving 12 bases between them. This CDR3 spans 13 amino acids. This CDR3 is CASRREAGTEAFF. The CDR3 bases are TGTGCCAGTAGACGGGAGGCGGGCACTGAAGCTTTCTTT. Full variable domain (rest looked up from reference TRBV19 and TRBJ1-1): DGGITQSPKYLFRKEGQNVTLSCEQNLNHDAMYWYRQDPGQGLRLIYYSQIVNDFQKGDIAEGYSVSREKKESFPLTVTSAQKNPTAFYLCASRREAGTEAFFGQGTRLTVV.

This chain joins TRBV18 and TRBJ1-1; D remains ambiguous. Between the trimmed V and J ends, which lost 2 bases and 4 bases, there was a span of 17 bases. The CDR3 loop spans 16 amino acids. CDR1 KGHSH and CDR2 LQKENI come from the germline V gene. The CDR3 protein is CASSPFGDSRVTEAFF. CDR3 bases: TGTGCCAGCTCACCATTTGGAGATTCTCGGGTCACTGAAGCTTTCTTT.

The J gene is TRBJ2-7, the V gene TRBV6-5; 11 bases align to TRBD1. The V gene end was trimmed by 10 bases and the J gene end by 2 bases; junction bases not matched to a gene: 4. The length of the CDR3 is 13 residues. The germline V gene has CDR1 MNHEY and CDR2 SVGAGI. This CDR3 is CAIRGQGAYEQYF. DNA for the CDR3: TGTGCCATCCGGGGACAGGGGGCCTACGAGCAGTACTTC.

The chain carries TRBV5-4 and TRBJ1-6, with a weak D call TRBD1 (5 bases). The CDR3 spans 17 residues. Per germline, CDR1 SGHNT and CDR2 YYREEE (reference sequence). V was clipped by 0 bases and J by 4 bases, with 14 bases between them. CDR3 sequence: CASSLDQGVIYNSPLHF. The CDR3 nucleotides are TGTGCCAGCAGCTTGGATCAGGGCGTTATTTATAATTCACCCCTCCACTTT.

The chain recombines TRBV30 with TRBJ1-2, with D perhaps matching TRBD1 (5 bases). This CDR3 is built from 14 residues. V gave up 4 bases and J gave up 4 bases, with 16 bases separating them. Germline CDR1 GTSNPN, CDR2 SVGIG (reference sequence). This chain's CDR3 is CAWTRDELSYGYTF. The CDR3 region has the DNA TGTGCCTGGACCCGGGACGAACTCTCCTATGGCTACACCTTC.

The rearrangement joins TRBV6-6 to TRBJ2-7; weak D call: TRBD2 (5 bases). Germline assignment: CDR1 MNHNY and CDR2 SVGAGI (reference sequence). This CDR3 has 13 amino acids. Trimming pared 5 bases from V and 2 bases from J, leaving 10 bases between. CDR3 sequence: CASSPRDTYEQYF. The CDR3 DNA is TGTGCCAGCAGTCCCCGGGATACCTACGAGCAGTACTTC.

CDR3 coding DNA: TGTGCCAGCAGTTTAGCGGGAGTTTACGAGCAGTACGTC. Translating it yields CASSLAGVYEQYV. The gene calls are TRBV6-2 or TRBV6-3 and TRBJ2-7; 9 bases are a match to TRBD2. This CDR3 has 13 amino acids. The germline CDR1 and CDR2 sequences are MNHEY and SVGEGT. The V segment lost 4 bases and the J segment 4 bases; nucleotides outside the gene matches: 2.

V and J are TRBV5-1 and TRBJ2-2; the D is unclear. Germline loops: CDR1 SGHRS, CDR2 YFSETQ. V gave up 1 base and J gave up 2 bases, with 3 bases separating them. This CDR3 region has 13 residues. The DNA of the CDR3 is TGCGCCAGCAGCTTGAAAAACACCGGGGAGCTGTTTTTT. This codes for CASSLKNTGELFF.

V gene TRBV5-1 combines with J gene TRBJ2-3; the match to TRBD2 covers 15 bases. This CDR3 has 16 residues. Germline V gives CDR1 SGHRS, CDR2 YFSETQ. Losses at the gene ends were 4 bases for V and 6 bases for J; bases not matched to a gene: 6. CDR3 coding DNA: TGCGCCAGCAGCCTCGGACTAGCGGGAGGGTTCGATACGCAGTATTTT. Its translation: CASSLGLAGGFDTQYF.

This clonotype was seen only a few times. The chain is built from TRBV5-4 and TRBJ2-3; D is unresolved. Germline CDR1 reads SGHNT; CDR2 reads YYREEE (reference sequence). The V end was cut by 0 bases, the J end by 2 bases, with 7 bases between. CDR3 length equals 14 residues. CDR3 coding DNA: TGTGCCAGCAGCTTGGAGGTCTCCACAGATACGCAGTATTTT. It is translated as CASSLEVSTDTQYF.

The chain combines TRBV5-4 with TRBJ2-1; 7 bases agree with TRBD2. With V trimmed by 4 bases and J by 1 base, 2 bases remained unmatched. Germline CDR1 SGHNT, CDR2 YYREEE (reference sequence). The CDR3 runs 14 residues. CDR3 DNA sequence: TGTGCCAGCAGCGCGGGAGTTTCCTACAATGAGCAGTTCTTC. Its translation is CASSAGVSYNEQFF.

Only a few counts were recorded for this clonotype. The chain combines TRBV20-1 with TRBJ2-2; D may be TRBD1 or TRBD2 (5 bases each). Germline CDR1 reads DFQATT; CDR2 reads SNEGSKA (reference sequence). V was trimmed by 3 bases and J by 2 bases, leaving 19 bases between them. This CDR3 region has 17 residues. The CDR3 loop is CSARGVRADLNTGELFF. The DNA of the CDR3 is TGCAGTGCTAGGGGGGTAAGAGCGGATCTAAACACCGGGGAGCTGTTTTTT.

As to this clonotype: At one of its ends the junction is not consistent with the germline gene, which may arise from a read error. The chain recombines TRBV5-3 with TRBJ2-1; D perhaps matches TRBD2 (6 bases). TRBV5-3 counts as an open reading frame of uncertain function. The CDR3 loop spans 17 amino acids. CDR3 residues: CASSLAGRTVSYNEQFF. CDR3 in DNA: TGCGCCAGCAGCTTGGCGGGGCGGACCGTCTCCTACAATGAGCAGTTCTTC.

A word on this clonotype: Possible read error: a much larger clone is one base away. The CDR3 DNA sequence: TGTGCCTTTACCGACAGGGGCGGTTCACCCCTCCACTTT. This encodes CAFTDRGGSPLHF. The chain links TRBV30 to TRBJ1-6; 8 bases are a match to TRBD1. The J segment lost 9 bases and the V segment lost 7 bases, leaving 8 bases of the junction unmatched. The CDR3 covers 13 residues. The V gene's germline CDR1 is GTSNPN and CDR2 SVGIG (reference sequence).

This CDR3 reads CASSTLAGDTQYF. The CDR3 coding sequence is TGTGCCAGTAGTACACTAGCGGGAGATACGCAGTATTTT. The chain carries TRBV19 and TRBJ2-3; 9 nucleotides agree with TRBD2. The germline CDR1 and CDR2 sequences are LNHDA and SQIVND (reference sequence). With V trimmed by 4 bases and J by 5 bases, 1 base remained unmatched. The CDR3 loop spans 13 amino acids.

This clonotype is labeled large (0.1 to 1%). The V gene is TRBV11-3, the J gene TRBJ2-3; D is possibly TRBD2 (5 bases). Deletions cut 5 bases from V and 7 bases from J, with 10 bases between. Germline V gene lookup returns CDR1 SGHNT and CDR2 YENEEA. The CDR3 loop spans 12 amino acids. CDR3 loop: CASSPWENTQYF. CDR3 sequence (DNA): TGTGCCAGCAGCCCCTGGGAGAATACGCAGTATTTT. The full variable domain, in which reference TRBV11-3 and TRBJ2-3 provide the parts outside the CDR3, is EAGVVQSPRYKIIEKKQPVAFWCNPISGHNTLYWYLQNLGQGPELLIRYENEEAVDDSQLPKDRFSAERLKGVDSTLKIQPAELGDSAVYLCASSPWENTQYFGPGTRLTVL.

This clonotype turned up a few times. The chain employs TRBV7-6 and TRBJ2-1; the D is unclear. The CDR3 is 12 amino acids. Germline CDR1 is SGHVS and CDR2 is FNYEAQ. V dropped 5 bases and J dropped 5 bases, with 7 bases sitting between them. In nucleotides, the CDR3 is TGTGCCAGCAGCCATGAGGACAATGAGCAGTTCTTC. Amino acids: CASSHEDNEQFF.

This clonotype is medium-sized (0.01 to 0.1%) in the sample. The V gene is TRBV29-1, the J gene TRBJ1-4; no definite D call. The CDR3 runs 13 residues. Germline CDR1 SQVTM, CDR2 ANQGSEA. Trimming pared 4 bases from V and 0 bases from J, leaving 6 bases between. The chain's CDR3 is CSVATATNEKLFF. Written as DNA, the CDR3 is TGCAGCGTTGCAACGGCAACTAATGAAAAACTGTTTTTT.

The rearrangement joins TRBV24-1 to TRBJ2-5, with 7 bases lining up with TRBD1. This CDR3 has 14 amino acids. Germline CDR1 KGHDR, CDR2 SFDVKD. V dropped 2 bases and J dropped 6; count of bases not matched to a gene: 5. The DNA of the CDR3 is TGTGCCACCAGTGATTCGAGGGACAGTCAGACCCAGTACTTC. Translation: CATSDSRDSQTQYF.

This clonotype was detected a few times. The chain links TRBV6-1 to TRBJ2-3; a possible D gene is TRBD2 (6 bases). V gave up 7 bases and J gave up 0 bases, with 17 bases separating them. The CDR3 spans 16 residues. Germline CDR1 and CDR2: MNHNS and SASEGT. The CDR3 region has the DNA TGTGCCAGCAAGCGACTAGGCGGGGTTAGCACAGATACGCAGTATTTT. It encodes CASKRLGGVSTDTQYF.